This T cell receptor beta chain was identified in a study of T cells in Graves' hyperthyroidism and ophthalmopathy. It was RNA transcripts that yielded the amplified TCR beta CDR3 regions. RT-PCR in the first round (using the HTBI primer set) targeted the TCR CDR3. TCRdb re-analysed the multiplex PCR reads in MiXCR, keeping a single row per CDR3 protein. This sample has some 570,000 distinct CDR3 sequences, with roughly a sixth found just once. Trimming took 4 bases from V and 4 from J, leaving 17 bases between them. From germline, CDR1 is LNHDA and CDR2 SQIVND (reference sequence). This CDR3 spans 16 amino acids.

The clonotype comes from a woman under 30 with Graves' ophthalmopathy. The V call is TRBV19, the J call TRBJ2-1; tentatively, D is TRBD2 (6 bases). Sequencing used blood. The CDR3 DNA is TGTGCCAGTAGTAGCCCGGGAGCGGCCCTTTACAATGAGCAGTTCTTC. Translating gives CASSSPGAALYNEQFF.